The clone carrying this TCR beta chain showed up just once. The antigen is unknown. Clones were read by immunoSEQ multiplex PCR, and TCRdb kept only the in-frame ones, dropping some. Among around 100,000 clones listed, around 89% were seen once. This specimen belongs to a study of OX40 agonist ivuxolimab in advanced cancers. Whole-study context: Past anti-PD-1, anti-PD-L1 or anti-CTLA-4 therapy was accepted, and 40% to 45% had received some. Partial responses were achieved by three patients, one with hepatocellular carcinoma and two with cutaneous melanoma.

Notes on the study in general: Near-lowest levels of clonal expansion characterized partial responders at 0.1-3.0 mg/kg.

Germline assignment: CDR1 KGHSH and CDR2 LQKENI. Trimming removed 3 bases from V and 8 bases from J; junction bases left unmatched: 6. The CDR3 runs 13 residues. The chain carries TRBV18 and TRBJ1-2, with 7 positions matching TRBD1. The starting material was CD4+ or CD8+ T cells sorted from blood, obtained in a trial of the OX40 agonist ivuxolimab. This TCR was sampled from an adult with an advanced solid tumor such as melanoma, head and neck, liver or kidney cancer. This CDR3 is CASSPRDREGYTF. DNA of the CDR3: TGTGCCAGCTCACCCCGGGACAGAGAGGGCTACACCTTC.